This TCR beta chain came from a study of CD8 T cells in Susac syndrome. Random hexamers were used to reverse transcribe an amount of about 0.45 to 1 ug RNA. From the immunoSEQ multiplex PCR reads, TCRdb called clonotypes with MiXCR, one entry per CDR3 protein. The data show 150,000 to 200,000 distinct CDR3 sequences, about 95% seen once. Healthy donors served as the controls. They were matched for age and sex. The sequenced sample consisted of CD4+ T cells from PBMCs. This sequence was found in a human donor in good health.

The CDR3 is CSARSGLVPYEQYF. Written as DNA, the CDR3 is TGCAGTGCTAGATCTGGACTAGTTCCGTACGAGCAGTACTTC. This chain connects TRBV20-1 to TRBJ2-7, with 7 bases aligning to TRBD2. Germline loops: CDR1 DFQATT, CDR2 SNEGSKA (reference sequence). V shed 2 bases, J shed 4 bases, and the junction held 8 bases outside the gene matches. The CDR3 spans 14 residues.